The sequence of this T cell receptor (beta chain) was determined in a study of OX40 agonist ivuxolimab in advanced cancers. Study in general: The patients received ivuxolimab by intravenous route every 2 weeks at 0.01 to 10 mg/kg. Patients in dose escalation had liver, melanoma, kidney or head and neck cancers. Findings and caveats of the study: Partial responders treated at 0.1-3.0 mg/kg exhibited clonal expansion among the lowest measured.

Germline CDR1 and CDR2: SGHKS and YYEKEE (reference sequence). This CDR3 has 17 amino acids. V was clipped by 3 bases and J by 0 bases; unmatched bases: 9. Data came from immunoSEQ multiplex PCR; TCRdb stores just in-frame clones and leaves some out. Here the sample spans about 70,000 clones, roughly nine tenths being singletons. Concerning this clone itself: Its target is unknown.

Material: CD4+ or CD8+ T cells sorted from blood, obtained in a trial of the OX40 agonist ivuxolimab. The sequence came from an adult with an advanced solid tumor such as melanoma, head and neck, liver or kidney cancer. The rearrangement uses TRBV5-5 and TRBJ1-5, with 7 bases aligning to TRBD1. The CDR3 here is CASSSGQVLFSNQPQHF. The CDR3 DNA sequence: TGTGCCAGCAGCTCCGGACAGGTGCTTTTTAGCAATCAGCCCCAGCATTTT. Drawing the rest from reference TRBV5-5 and TRBJ1-5, the complete variable domain is DAGVTQSPTHLIKTRGQQVTLRCSPISGHKSVSWYQQVLGQGPQFIFQYYEKEERGRGNFPDRFSARQFPNYSSELNVNALLLGDSALYLCASSSGQVLFSNQPQHFGDGTRLSIL.